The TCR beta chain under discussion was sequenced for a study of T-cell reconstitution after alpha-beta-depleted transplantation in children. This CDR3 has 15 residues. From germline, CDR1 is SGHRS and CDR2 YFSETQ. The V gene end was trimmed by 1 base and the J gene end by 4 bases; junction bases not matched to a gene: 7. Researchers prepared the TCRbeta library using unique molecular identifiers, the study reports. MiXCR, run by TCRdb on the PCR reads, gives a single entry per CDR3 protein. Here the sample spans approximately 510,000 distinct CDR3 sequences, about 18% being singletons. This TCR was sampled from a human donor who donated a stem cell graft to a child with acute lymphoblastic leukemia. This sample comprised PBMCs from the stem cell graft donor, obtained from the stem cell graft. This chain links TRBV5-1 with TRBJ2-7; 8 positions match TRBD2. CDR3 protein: CASSLTAGGEYEQYF. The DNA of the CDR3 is TGCGCCAGCAGCTTGACGGCGGGAGGTGAATACGAGCAGTACTTC.